These 29 T cell receptor beta chains originate from one sample sequenced in a study of cytomegalovirus exposure and HLA in healthy donors. In the PCR, 60 Vbeta and 13 Jbeta primers were used. Sequencing used immunoSEQ multiplex PCR; TCRdb keeps in-frame clones, though not all of them. Among roughly 150,000 clones, over 70% were seen once, and the ten largest hold 5.5% to 6%. Sequenced material: PBMCs. Receptor source: a man aged 25 to 40 in good health and CMV-seropositive.

This clone was detected only once. The rearrangement links TRBV6-4 to TRBJ2-3; possibly TRBD1 for D (6 bases). From germline, CDR1 is MRHNA and CDR2 SNTAGT. V gave up 5 bases and J gave up 5 bases, with 11 bases separating them. The CDR3 has 13 amino acids. In DNA form, the CDR3 reads TGTGCCAGCAGTTACAGGGTGCAAGATACGCAGTATTTT. This codes for CASSYRVQDTQYF.

The J gene is TRBJ2-7, the V gene TRBV6-5; D ambiguous. CDR1 and CDR2 (germline): MNHEY, SVGAGI. The CDR3 covers 12 residues. The V end was cut by 10 bases, the J end by 1 base, with 11 bases between. CDR3 coding DNA: TGTGCCACCAGATTGGCATCCTACGAGCAGTACTTC. Protein sequence: CATRLASYEQYF.

The chain has TRBV7-2 and TRBJ1-1, with no clear D. Germline CDR1 reads SGHTA; CDR2 reads FQGNSA. The CDR3 length is 11 residues. Trimming pared 4 bases from V and 6 bases from J, leaving 6 bases between. The CDR3 spells CASSSSSEAFF. CDR3 bases: TGTGCCAGCAGCTCTTCCTCTGAAGCTTTCTTT.

The sample holds one count of this clone. The rearrangement uses TRBV18 and TRBJ1-1, with 9 bases identical to TRBD1. The ends lost 1 base at V and 5 bases at J; junction bases unmatched: 5. This CDR3 comprises 15 residues. Germline lookup yields CDR1 KGHSH and CDR2 LQKENI. CDR3 DNA sequence: TGTGCCAGCTCACCACGTGGACAGGGGAGAACTGAAGCTTTCTTT. Its protein is CASSPRGQGRTEAFF. The complete variable domain, with remaining parts taken from reference TRBV18 and TRBJ1-1, reads NAGVMQNPRHLVRRRGQEARLRCSPMKGHSHVYWYRQLPEEGLKFMVYLQKENIIDESGMPKERFSAEFPKEGPSILRIQQVVRGDSAAYFCASSPRGQGRTEAFFGQGTRLTVV.

The chain uses TRBV5-1 and TRBJ2-5; maybe TRBD2 (6 bases). The closer fit of TRBJ2-7 to the DNA end suggests the J call may be wrong. Germline CDR1 SGHRS, CDR2 YFSETQ. The CDR3 consists of 15 residues. The CDR3 is CASSLGSGTLYEQYF. The CDR3 DNA reads as TGCGCCAGCAGCTTGGGTAGCGGAACCCTGTACGAGCAGTACTTC.

Worth noting for this clone: The same CDR3 can be traced to other DNA sequences in this sample. The rearrangement links TRBV5-1 to TRBJ1-5, with D possibly being TRBD1 (5 bases). This CDR3 region has 14 residues. V lost 1 base and J lost 0, with 5 bases in between. Germline V lookup: CDR1 SGHRS, CDR2 YFSETQ. The CDR3 protein is CASSLTGSNQPQHF. CDR3 DNA sequence: TGCGCCAGCAGCTTGACAGGTAGCAATCAGCCCCAGCATTTT.

The chain uses TRBV6-1 and TRBJ2-7; TRBD2 aligns across 10 bases. This CDR3 is built from 14 residues. From germline, CDR1 is MNHNS and CDR2 SASEGT. J gave up 6 bases and V 5 bases, and 7 bases lay outside the gene matches. The CDR3 sequence is CASSLAGEVREQYF. CDR3 DNA sequence: TGTGCCAGCAGTCTAGCGGGAGAGGTTCGCGAGCAGTACTTC.

This chain links TRBV30 with TRBJ1-4; D is unclear. The CDR3 totals 14 residues. CDR1 GTSNPN and CDR2 SVGIG come from the germline V gene (reference sequence). V was shortened by 0 bases and J by 8 bases, with 13 bases between the two germline ends. This CDR3 is CAWSVLSSNEKLFF. CDR3 DNA sequence: TGTGCCTGGAGTGTACTTTCATCGAACGAAAAACTGTTTTTT. Variable domain in full (rest from reference TRBV30 and TRBJ1-4): SQTIHQWPATLVQPVGSPLSLECTVEGTSNPNLYWYRQAAGRGLQLLFYSVGIGQISSEVPQNLSASRPQDRQFILSSKKLLLSDSGFYLCAWSVLSSNEKLFFGSGTQLSVL.

This clone was seen just once. The chain has TRBV5-6 and TRBJ2-7, with 9 bases fitting TRBD2. The ends lost 7 bases at V and 0 bases at J; junction bases unmatched: 14. The germline CDR1 and CDR2 sequences are SGHDT and YYEEEE. This CDR3 spans 17 amino acids. CDR3 DNA: TGTGCCAGCGGATCCTTCCCCCTAGCGGGGATCTCCTACGAGCAGTACTTC. It yields the protein CASGSFPLAGISYEQYF.

V and J are TRBV20-1 and TRBJ2-7; TRBD1 might be the D (5 bases). CDR1 is DFQATT and CDR2 is SNEGSKA in the germline V gene (reference sequence). CDR3 length: 11 amino acids. Deletions cut 3 bases from V and 6 bases from J, with 9 bases between. The CDR3 nucleotides read TGCAGTGCTAGGACAGTCCTCGAGCAGTACTTC. It translates to CSARTVLEQYF.

The CDR3, as DNA: TGCAGCGTTGACGGGCGGGAGGGCCGGTACAATGAGCAGTTCTTC. Translating it yields CSVDGREGRYNEQFF. This chain joins TRBV29-1 and TRBJ2-1, with 9 bases matching TRBD2. The CDR3 consists of 15 residues. The V gene's germline CDR1 is SQVTM and CDR2 ANQGSEA. Losses at the gene ends were 3 bases for V and 4 bases for J; bases not matched to a gene: 7.

The V gene is TRBV11-1, the J gene TRBJ2-3, with D maybe TRBD1 (6 bases). V was pared by 4 bases and J by 5 bases, with 10 bases between. Germline CDR1 and CDR2: SGHAT and FQDESV (reference sequence). CDR3 length: 13 residues. Here the CDR3 reads CASSSQGRDTQYF. The CDR3 nucleotides are TGTGCCAGCAGCTCTCAGGGGAGAGATACGCAGTATTTT.

The chain couples TRBV7-2 to TRBJ2-1; D not resolved. CDR1 and CDR2 (germline): SGHTA, FQGNSA. CDR3 length: 14 residues. V lost 2 bases, J lost 0 bases, and 5 bases lay in between. The CDR3 bases are TGTGCCAGCAGCTTATTTAGCTCCTACAATGAGCAGTTCTTC. Its translation is CASSLFSSYNEQFF.

The sample holds a few counts of this clone. The chain has TRBV7-6 and TRBJ1-3; D gene uncertain. The CDR3 has 17 amino acids. V lost 2 bases and J 8 bases, leaving 22 bases between the germline ends. Per germline, CDR1 SGHVS and CDR2 FNYEAQ. This CDR3 is CASSLIGLTRLGDTIYF. The CDR3 nucleotides are TGTGCCAGCAGCTTAATAGGGCTTACCCGACTCGGGGACACCATATATTTT.

This rearrangement joins TRBV4-1 to TRBJ1-3; D is perhaps TRBD1 (5 bases). CDR1 is MGHRA, CDR2 YSYEKL, per germline. This CDR3 contains 15 residues. Trimming pared 1 base from V and 0 bases from J, leaving 7 bases between. The CDR3: CASSQATVSGNTIYF. The CDR3 region has the DNA TGCGCCAGCAGCCAAGCGACAGTCTCTGGAAACACCATATATTTT.

This clone was found once. V is TRBV28 and J is TRBJ2-1, with 11 positions matching TRBD2. CDR3 length: 17 amino acids. With 4 bases clipped from V and 4 bases from J, the junction kept 9 bases outside the gene matches. Germline V lookup: CDR1 MDHEN, CDR2 SYDVKM. The CDR3 loop reads CASSSSSGGLYYNEQFF. CDR3 bases: TGTGCCAGCAGTTCGTCTAGCGGGGGGCTCTATTACAATGAGCAGTTCTTC.

A word on this clone: This sample also contains other DNA sequences that code for the same CDR3. V is TRBV4-3 and J is TRBJ1-1; no definite D call. V was clipped by 0 bases and J by 1 base, with 6 bases between them. The length of the CDR3 is 14 residues. Per the germline V gene, CDR1 is LGHNA and CDR2 is YSLEER. Here the CDR3 DNA reads TGCGCCAGCAGCCAAGATGGCGGGAACACTGAAGCTTTCTTT. It encodes CASSQDGGNTEAFF.

The chain has TRBV7-9 and TRBJ2-7; D possibly corresponds to TRBD2 (5 bases). V was clipped by 6 bases and J by 2 bases, with 17 bases between them. The CDR3 is 15 amino acids. Germline-derived CDR1 and CDR2 are SEHNR and FQNEAQ (reference sequence). CDR3 nucleotide sequence: TGTGCCAGCAGTCCCGACAAGATGGGAGCCTACGAGCAGTACTTC. Its translation is CASSPDKMGAYEQYF.

This chain joins TRBV30 and TRBJ2-7, with D possibly being TRBD2 (5 bases). Germline-derived CDR1 and CDR2 are GTSNPN and SVGIG (reference sequence). CDR3 length equals 11 residues. This CDR3 reads CAGVSTYEQYF. Written as DNA, the CDR3 is TGTGCGGGAGTAAGTACCTACGAGCAGTACTTC.

CDR3 loop: CASSLASTRTNEKLFF. The CDR3 DNA reads as TGTGCCAGCAGTTTGGCGTCAACACGGACAAATGAAAAACTGTTTTTT. This sequence joins TRBV28 and TRBJ1-4; weak D call: TRBD1 (5 bases). In germline, CDR1 is MDHEN, CDR2 SYDVKM. This CDR3 is 16 amino acids long. Between the trimmed V and J ends, which lost 3 bases and 5 bases, there was a span of 16 bases.

The chain is built from TRBV11-2 and TRBJ2-7; D possibly corresponds to TRBD2 (6 bases). Per germline, CDR1 SGHAT and CDR2 FQNNGV. This CDR3 spans 12 amino acids. V lost 5 bases, J lost 6 bases, and 11 bases lay in between. The CDR3 loop reads CASSIGTLEQYF. The CDR3 DNA reads as TGTGCCAGCAGCATCGGGACTCTCGAGCAGTACTTC.

This rearrangement joins TRBV11-2 to TRBJ1-1, with 7 positions matching TRBD1. V lost 3 bases to trimming and J lost 4 bases; unmatched junction nucleotides: 8. Germline CDR1 reads SGHAT; CDR2 reads FQNNGV. The length of the CDR3 is 15 residues. The CDR3, as DNA: TGTGCCAGCAGCTTCGACAGGGTCGGGTTCACTGAAGCTTTCTTT. Encoded protein: CASSFDRVGFTEAFF.

The chain links TRBV19 to TRBJ1-2; the match to TRBD1 covers 7 bases. The CDR3 contains 14 residues. J lost 7 bases, V lost 5 bases, and 10 bases had no gene match. Germline V gene lookup returns CDR1 LNHDA and CDR2 SQIVND (reference sequence). This CDR3 reads CASSSLSGGLGYTF. The CDR3 DNA reads TGTGCCAGTAGTTCACTCTCAGGGGGGCTTGGCTACACCTTC.

This chain connects TRBV14 to TRBJ1-1; D may be TRBD1 (5 bases). The CDR3 length is 14 residues. CDR1 is SGHDN and CDR2 is FVKESK in the germline V gene. With 0 bases removed from V and 9 bases from J, the gap between germline ends came to 14 bases. CDR3 coding DNA: TGTGCCAGCAGCCAAGATCGGGGGACCCGAAAAGCTTTCTTT. It encodes CASSQDRGTRKAFF.

The chain recombines TRBV27 with TRBJ1-1, with a weak D call TRBD1 (5 bases). Trimming cost V 0 bases and J 3 bases, with 11 bases left between them. Germline V CDR1 and CDR2: MNHEY, SMNVEV (reference sequence). This CDR3 is built from 15 residues. CDR3 DNA sequence: TGTGCCAGCAGTTTATCGATCAGGGAGGACACTGAAGCTTTCTTT. This sequence encodes CASSLSIREDTEAFF.

This clone has more than one count but fewer than ten. V usage is TRBV6-1 and J usage is TRBJ2-2; 7 nucleotides agree with TRBD2. The CDR3 runs to 13 residues. Germline V gives CDR1 MNHNS, CDR2 SASEGT. The CDR3 DNA reads as TGTGCGGGGGGGGAGGGGATCACCGGGGAGCTGTTTTTT. Protein product: CAGGEGITGELFF.

The chain employs TRBV4-1 and TRBJ1-2; D gene unclear. V was shortened by 0 bases and J by 6 bases, with 14 bases between the two germline ends. The CDR3 runs 15 residues. Germline CDR1 and CDR2: MGHRA and YSYEKL. CDR3 sequence: CASSQDFQPRDGYTF. The CDR3 DNA reads TGCGCCAGCAGCCAAGACTTCCAACCTCGGGATGGCTACACCTTC.

CDR3 in amino acids: CASSIDGQGALGANVLTF. Here the CDR3 DNA reads TGTGCCAGTAGTATAGACGGACAGGGGGCGCTTGGGGCCAACGTCCTGACTTTC. J is TRBJ2-6 and V is TRBV19, with 11 nucleotides matching TRBD1. V shed 0 bases and J 3 bases; nucleotides not matched to a gene: 4. Germline V gives CDR1 LNHDA, CDR2 SQIVND (reference sequence). There are 18 residues in the CDR3.

This chain uses TRBV5-1 with TRBJ2-5; TRBD1 is a possible D gene (6 bases). CDR3 length equals 14 residues. Germline CDR1 reads SGHRS; CDR2 reads YFSETQ. V shed 3 bases and J shed 5 bases, with 14 bases lying between them. As DNA, the CDR3 is TGCGCCAGCAGCTCACAGGGAGTGGGGGAGACCCAGTACTTC. It yields the protein CASSSQGVGETQYF.